This entry lists 14 T cell receptor beta chains sequenced from one sample in a study of a mutant IDH1 vaccine in newly diagnosed glioma. Data came from immunoSEQ multiplex PCR; TCRdb stores just in-frame clones and leaves some out. The data show some 80,000 clones, with more than 80% seen just once and around 0.73% held by the top ten. Time point reported: week 23, last vaccination. Doses of 300 ug of mutant IDH1 20-mer peptide were given with topical imiquimod. These receptors are not linked to any known antigen. Material: PBMCs, obtained from a glioma patient whose treatment included an IDH1 peptide vaccine. Every receptor here comes from a woman aged 45-59 years with glioma.

The chain is built from TRBV28 and TRBJ2-3; TRBD1 is a possible D gene (5 bases). Germline CDR1 reads MDHEN; CDR2 reads SYDVKM. The ends were cut back, 2 bases at V and 5 bases at J, with 14 bases in the middle. The CDR3 is 15 residues long. The DNA of the CDR3 is TGTGCCAGCAGTTTAACGGGCAGGGTGAGAGATACGCAGTATTTT. This sequence encodes CASSLTGRVRDTQYF.

This chain connects TRBV28 to TRBJ1-4; D ambiguous. Germline CDR1 MDHEN, CDR2 SYDVKM. The CDR3 consists of 10 residues. V was cut by 7 bases and J by 10 bases, with 7 bases left in between. CDR3 in amino acids: CASKSGKLFF. CDR3 DNA sequence: TGTGCCAGCAAGAGTGGAAAACTGTTTTTT.

This rearrangement joins TRBV18 to TRBJ2-1; D gene unclear. The germline V gene encodes CDR1 KGHSH and CDR2 LQKENI. This CDR3 spans 16 amino acids. The V gene lost 0 bases and the J gene lost 8 bases, with 17 bases spanning the gap. CDR3 in amino acids: CASSPPSFLGLDEQFF. The CDR3 DNA reads TGTGCCAGCTCACCACCGAGTTTTCTGGGGTTGGATGAGCAGTTCTTC. Variable domain in full (rest from reference TRBV18 and TRBJ2-1): NAGVMQNPRHLVRRRGQEARLRCSPMKGHSHVYWYRQLPEEGLKFMVYLQKENIIDESGMPKERFSAEFPKEGPSILRIQQVVRGDSAAYFCASSPPSFLGLDEQFFGPGTRLTVL.

The V gene is TRBV21-1, the J gene TRBJ1-1; the DNA was not compared with TRBD1, the D call given in the table. TRBV21-1 has pseudogene status. The CDR3 has 18 residues. The CDR3 loop reads CASSKTAGRGRGNTEAFF. The CDR3 nucleotides are TGTGCCAGCAGCAAAACTGCCGGCAGGGGGCGCGGGAACACTGAAGCTTTCTTT.

The rearrangement joins TRBV2 to TRBJ2-2, with 7 bases identical to TRBD2. V dropped 9 bases and J dropped 1; count of bases not matched to a gene: 5. The germline V gene has CDR1 SNHLY and CDR2 FYNNEI. The CDR3 is 14 residues long. CDR3 protein: CARMTSRNTGELFF. CDR3 DNA sequence: TGTGCCAGGATGACTAGCAGGAACACCGGGGAGCTGTTTTTT.

The chain recombines TRBV14 with TRBJ2-2, with TRBD2 matching over 7 bases. The CDR3 runs to 16 residues. V lost 8 bases, J lost 4 bases, and 13 bases stayed unmatched. CDR1 SGHDN and CDR2 FVKESK come from the germline V gene. The CDR3 spells CASQYLRGGSTGELFF. CDR3 bases: TGTGCCAGCCAATATCTAAGGGGAGGGAGCACCGGGGAGCTGTTTTTT.

V usage is TRBV10-3 and J usage is TRBJ2-5; 12 bases are a match to TRBD2. CDR1 and CDR2 (germline): ENHRY, SYGVKD. This CDR3 contains 17 residues. The trim removed 3 bases at V and 7 bases at J, leaving 12 bases unmatched. CDR3 sequence reads: CAISDGPLAGGWGTQYF. The DNA for the CDR3 is TGTGCCATCAGTGACGGCCCCCTAGCGGGAGGGTGGGGGACCCAGTACTTC.

The rearrangement links TRBV7-9 to TRBJ2-7, with 7 bases that match TRBD1. The germline V gene has CDR1 SEHNR and CDR2 FQNEAQ (reference sequence). The CDR3 has 17 residues. Trimming took 5 bases from V and 3 from J; bases not matched to a gene: 16. The CDR3 sequence is CASSLFPGQTTIYEQYF. As DNA, the CDR3 is TGTGCCAGCAGCCTCTTTCCGGGACAGACTACAATCTACGAGCAGTACTTC.

This chain uses TRBV30 with TRBJ2-1; 7 bases match TRBD1. This CDR3 has 14 amino acids. CDR1 GTSNPN and CDR2 SVGIG come from the germline V gene (reference sequence). Losses at the gene ends were 2 bases for V and 5 bases for J; bases not matched to a gene: 6. The CDR3 region is CAWSLGGAHNEQFF. As DNA, the CDR3 is TGTGCCTGGAGTCTAGGGGGCGCCCACAATGAGCAGTTCTTC.

This clone was seen only once. The chain has TRBV5-1 and TRBJ2-7; D is unresolved. This CDR3 has 14 residues. Germline V gene lookup returns CDR1 SGHRS and CDR2 YFSETQ. The V and J ends lost 3 bases and 0 bases respectively, with 10 bases between them. In DNA form, the CDR3 reads TGCGCCAGCAGCTCTGCGATGAGCTCCTACGAGCAGTACTTC. It specifies CASSSAMSSYEQYF.

This clone was seen only once. Other DNA sequences in this sample translate to the same CDR3. The chain employs TRBV28 and TRBJ2-1; unclear D gene. The CDR3 contains 11 residues. CDR1 is MDHEN and CDR2 is SYDVKM in the germline V gene. V dropped 4 bases and J dropped 4 bases, with 2 bases sitting between them. CDR3 nucleotides: TGTGCCAGCAGTTCTTACAATGAGCAGTTCTTC. It specifies CASSSYNEQFF.

This clone turned up a few times. The rearrangement links TRBV7-9 to TRBJ2-2; D could derive from TRBD1 or TRBD2 (6 bases each). Germline CDR1 SEHNR, CDR2 FQNEAQ (reference sequence). V was trimmed by 7 bases and J by 4 bases, leaving 16 bases between them. This CDR3 is built from 15 residues. CDR3 DNA: TGTGCCAGCACCAGAAGGGGGGAGACCACCGGGGAGCTGTTTTTT. Translation: CASTRRGETTGELFF.

This sequence joins TRBV7-2 and TRBJ2-3, with 7 bases matching TRBD1. The CDR3 consists of 12 residues. V was clipped by 5 bases and J by 7 bases; unmatched bases: 3. The germline CDR1 and CDR2 sequences are SGHTA and FQGNSA. The chain's CDR3 is CASSQGGHTQYF. CDR3 DNA sequence: TGTGCCAGCAGCCAAGGGGGCCATACGCAGTATTTT.

This clone was detected a few times. The germline gene is not matched at one end of the junction; a read error may be the cause. J is TRBJ2-7 and V is TRBV7-7; 9 bases fit TRBD1. Germline loops: CDR1 SSHAT, CDR2 FNYEAQ (reference sequence). This CDR3 has 18 residues. The CDR3 protein is CASSLAPGTGLNAYEQYF. The CDR3 DNA sequence: TGTGCTAGCAGCTTAGCCCCTGGGACAGGGCTTAACGCCTACGAGCAGTACTTC.